This T cell receptor beta chain emerged from a study of early T cells in non-severe SARS-CoV-2 infection. Study overall: Sequencing used unsorted whole-blood bulk RNA, so chains lack pairing.

Ten or more counts support this clonotype. The antigen remains unidentified. This CDR3 has 15 residues. The trim removed 3 bases at V and 7 bases at J, leaving 8 bases unmatched. Germline loops: CDR1 MNHEY, CDR2 SVGAGI. Whole-study findings and limits: Clonotype matching in VDJdb favored anti-spike CD8 responses and did not capture private and CD4 specificities.

cDNA molecules, individually, were tagged with unique molecular identifiers. In TCRdb, the 5' RACE reads were re-called with MiXCR into one record per CDR3 protein. The sample includes about 97,000 distinct CDR3 sequences, 13% of them seen just once. Sequenced: whole blood. The V and J genes are TRBV6-5 and TRBJ2-1, with 8 bases identical to TRBD2. The receptor's source is an adult who was a healthcare worker with PCR-confirmed SARS-CoV-2 infection or an uninfected control (not recorded which). CDR3 nucleotide sequence: TGTGCCAGCAGTTATCGTCTAGCGGGCAGAAATGAGCAGTTCTTC. Protein sequence: CASSYRLAGRNEQFF.